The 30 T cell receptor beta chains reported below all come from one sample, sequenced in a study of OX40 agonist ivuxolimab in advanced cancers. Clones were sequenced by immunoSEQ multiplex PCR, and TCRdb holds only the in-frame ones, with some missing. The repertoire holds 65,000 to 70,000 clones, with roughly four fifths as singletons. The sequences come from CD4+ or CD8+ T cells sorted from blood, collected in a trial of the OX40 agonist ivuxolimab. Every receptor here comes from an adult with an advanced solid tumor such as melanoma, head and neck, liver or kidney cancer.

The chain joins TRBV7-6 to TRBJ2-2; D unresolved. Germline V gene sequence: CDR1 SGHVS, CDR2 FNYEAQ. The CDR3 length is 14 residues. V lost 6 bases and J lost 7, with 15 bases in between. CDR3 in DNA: TGTGCCAGCAGACCTTACCACGCCGACGGGGAGCTGTTTTTT. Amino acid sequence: CASRPYHADGELFF.

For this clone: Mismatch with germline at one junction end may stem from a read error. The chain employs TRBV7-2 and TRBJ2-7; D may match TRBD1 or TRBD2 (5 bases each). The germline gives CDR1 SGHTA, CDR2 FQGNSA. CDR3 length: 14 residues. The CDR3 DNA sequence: TGTGCCAGCAGCTTAAGCATCGGGACCTACGAGCAGTACTTT. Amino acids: CASSLSIGTYEQYF.

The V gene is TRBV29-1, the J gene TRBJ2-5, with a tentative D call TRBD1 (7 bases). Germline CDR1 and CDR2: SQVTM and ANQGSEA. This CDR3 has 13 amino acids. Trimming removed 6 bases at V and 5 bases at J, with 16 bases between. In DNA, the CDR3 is TGCAGCGTGGGGGGACAGAGCCGGGAGACCCAGTACTTC. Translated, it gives CSVGGQSRETQYF.

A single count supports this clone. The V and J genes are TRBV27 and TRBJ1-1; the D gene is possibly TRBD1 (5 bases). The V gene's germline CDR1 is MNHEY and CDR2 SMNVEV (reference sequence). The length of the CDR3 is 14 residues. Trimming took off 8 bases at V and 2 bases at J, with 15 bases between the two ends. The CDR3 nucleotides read TGTGCCAGCTACAGGCTAGGTCGTAACACTGAAGCTTTCTTT. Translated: CASYRLGRNTEAFF.

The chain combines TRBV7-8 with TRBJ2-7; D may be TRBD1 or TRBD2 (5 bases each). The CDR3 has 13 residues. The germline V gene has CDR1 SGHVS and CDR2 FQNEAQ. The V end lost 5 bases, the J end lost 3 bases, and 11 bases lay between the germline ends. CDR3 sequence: CASSTGTHYEQYF. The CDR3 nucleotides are TGTGCCAGCAGCACCGGGACGCACTACGAGCAGTACTTC.

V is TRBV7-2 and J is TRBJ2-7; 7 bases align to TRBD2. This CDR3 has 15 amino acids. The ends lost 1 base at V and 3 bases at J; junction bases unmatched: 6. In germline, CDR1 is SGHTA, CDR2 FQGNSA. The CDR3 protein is CASSLGWTSGYEQYF. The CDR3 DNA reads TGTGCCAGCAGCTTAGGGTGGACTAGTGGCTACGAGCAGTACTTC.

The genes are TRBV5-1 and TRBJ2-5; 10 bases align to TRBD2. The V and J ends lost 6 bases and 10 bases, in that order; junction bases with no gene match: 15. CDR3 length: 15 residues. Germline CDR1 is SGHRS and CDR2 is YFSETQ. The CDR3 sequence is CASNPVAGGGNVQYF. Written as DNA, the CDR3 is TGCGCCAGCAACCCTGTAGCGGGGGGCGGCAACGTCCAGTACTTC.

CDR3 nucleotides: TGTGCCAGCAGTTTGGGGACTAGCGGGGCAGATACGCAGTATTTT. This encodes CASSLGTSGADTQYF. V and J are TRBV28 and TRBJ2-3; 13 bases agree with TRBD2. Germline V gene data show CDR1 as MDHEN and CDR2 as SYDVKM. The CDR3 runs to 15 residues. After removal of 3 bases from V and 4 bases from J, the junction contained 1 base not matched to a gene.

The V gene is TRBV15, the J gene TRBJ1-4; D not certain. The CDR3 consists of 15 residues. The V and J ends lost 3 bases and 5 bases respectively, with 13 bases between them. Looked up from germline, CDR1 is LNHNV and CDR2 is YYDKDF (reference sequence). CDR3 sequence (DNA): TGTGCCACCAGCAGTCGACCCCGGACGAATGAAAAACTGTTTTTT. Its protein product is CATSSRPRTNEKLFF. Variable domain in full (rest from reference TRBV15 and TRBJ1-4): DAMVIQNPRYQVTQFGKPVTLSCSQTLNHNVMYWYQQKSSQAPKLLFHYYDKDFNNEADTPDNFQSRRPNTSFCFLDIRSPGLGDTAMYLCATSSRPRTNEKLFFGSGTQLSVL.

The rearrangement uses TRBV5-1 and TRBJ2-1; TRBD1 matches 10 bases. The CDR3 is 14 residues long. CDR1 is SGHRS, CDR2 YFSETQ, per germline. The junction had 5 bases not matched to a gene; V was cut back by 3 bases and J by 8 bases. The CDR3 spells CASSWTGGYDEQFF. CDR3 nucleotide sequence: TGCGCCAGCAGCTGGACAGGGGGGTACGATGAGCAGTTCTTC.

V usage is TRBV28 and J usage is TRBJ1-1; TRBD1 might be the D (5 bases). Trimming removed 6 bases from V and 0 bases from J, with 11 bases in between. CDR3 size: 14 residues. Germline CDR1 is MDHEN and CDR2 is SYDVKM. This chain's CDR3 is CASRTGRMNTEAFF. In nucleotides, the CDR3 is TGTGCCAGCAGAACGGGACGGATGAACACTGAAGCTTTCTTT. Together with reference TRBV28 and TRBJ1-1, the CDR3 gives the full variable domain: DVKVTQSSRYLVKRTGEKVFLECVQDMDHENMFWYRQDPGLGLRLIYFSYDVKMKEKGDIPEGYSVSREKKERFSLILESASTNQTSMYLCASRTGRMNTEAFFGQGTRLTVV.

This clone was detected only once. CDR3 in DNA: TGTGCCAGCAGGAGGCCAGGGTCGTCCTACAATGAGCAGTTCTTC. Its translation: CASRRPGSSYNEQFF. The chain uses TRBV2 and TRBJ2-1, with a possible D match to TRBD1 (5 bases). The length of the CDR3 is 15 residues. CDR1 is SNHLY, CDR2 FYNNEI, per germline. V gave up 6 bases and J gave up 1 base, with 13 bases separating them.

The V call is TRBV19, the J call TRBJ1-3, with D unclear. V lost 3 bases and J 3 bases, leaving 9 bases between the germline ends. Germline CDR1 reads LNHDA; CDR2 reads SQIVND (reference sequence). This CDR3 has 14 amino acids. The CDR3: CASSIGFNGNTIYF. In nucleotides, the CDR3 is TGTGCCAGTAGTATCGGGTTCAATGGAAACACCATATATTTT.

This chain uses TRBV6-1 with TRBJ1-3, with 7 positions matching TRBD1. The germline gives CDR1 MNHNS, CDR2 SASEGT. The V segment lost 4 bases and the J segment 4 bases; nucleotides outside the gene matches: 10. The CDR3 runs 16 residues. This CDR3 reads CASSGNRGIAGNTIYF. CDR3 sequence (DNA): TGTGCCAGCAGTGGAAACAGGGGTATAGCCGGAAACACCATATATTTT.

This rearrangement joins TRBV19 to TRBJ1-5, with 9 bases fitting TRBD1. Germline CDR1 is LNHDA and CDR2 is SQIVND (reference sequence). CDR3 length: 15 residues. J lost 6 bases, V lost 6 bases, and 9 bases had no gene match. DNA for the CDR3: TGTGCCAGTAGATTCCGGGACAGGGAGGCTCAGCCCCAGCATTTT. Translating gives CASRFRDREAQPQHF.

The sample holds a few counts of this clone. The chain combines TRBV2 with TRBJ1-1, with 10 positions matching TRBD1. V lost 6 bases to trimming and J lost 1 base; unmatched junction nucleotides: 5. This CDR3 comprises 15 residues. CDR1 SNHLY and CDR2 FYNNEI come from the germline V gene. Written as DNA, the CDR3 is TGTGCCAGCAGGAGACAGGGGGCCCCGAACACTGAAGCTTTCTTT. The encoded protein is CASRRQGAPNTEAFF. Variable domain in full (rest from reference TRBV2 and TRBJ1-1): EPEVTQTPSHQVTQMGQEVILRCVPISNHLYFYWYRQILGQKVEFLVSFYNNEISEKSEIFDDQFSVERPDGSNFTLKIRSTKLEDSAMYFCASRRQGAPNTEAFFGQGTRLTVV.

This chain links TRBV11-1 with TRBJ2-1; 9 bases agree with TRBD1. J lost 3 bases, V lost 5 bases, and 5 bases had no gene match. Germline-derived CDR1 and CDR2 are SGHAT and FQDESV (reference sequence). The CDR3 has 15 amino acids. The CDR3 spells CASSPGQGNYNEQFF. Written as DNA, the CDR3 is TGTGCCAGCAGCCCCGGACAGGGGAACTACAATGAGCAGTTCTTC.

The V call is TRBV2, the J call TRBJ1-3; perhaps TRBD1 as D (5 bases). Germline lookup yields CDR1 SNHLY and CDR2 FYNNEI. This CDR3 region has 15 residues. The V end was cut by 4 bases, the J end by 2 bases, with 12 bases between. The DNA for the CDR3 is TGTGCCAGCAGTGCCTTGCGGGGGGCTGGAAACACCATATATTTT. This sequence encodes CASSALRGAGNTIYF.

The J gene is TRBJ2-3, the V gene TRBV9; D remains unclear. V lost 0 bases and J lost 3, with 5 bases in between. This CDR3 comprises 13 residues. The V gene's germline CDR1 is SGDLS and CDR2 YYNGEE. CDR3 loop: CASSVERTDTQYF. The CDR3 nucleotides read TGTGCCAGCAGCGTAGAACGGACAGATACGCAGTATTTT.

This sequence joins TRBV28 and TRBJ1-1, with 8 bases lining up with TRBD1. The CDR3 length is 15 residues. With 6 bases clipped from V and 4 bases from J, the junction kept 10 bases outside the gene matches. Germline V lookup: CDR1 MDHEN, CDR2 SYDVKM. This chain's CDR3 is CASRTGGSGTTEAFF. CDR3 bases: TGTGCCAGCAGAACAGGGGGATCCGGTACCACTGAAGCTTTCTTT.

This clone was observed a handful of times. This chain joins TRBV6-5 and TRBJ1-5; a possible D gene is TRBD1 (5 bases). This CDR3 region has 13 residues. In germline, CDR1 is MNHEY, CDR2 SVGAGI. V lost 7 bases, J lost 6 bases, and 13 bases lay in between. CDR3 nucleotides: TGTGCCAGCACCACGAGGGGTTTTCAGCCCCAGCATTTT. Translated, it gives CASTTRGFQPQHF.

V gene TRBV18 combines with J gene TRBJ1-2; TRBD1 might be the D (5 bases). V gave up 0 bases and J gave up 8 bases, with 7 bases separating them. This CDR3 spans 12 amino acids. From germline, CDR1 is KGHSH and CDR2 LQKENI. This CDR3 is CASSPPGGGYTF. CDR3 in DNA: TGTGCCAGCTCACCACCGGGGGGGGGCTACACCTTC.

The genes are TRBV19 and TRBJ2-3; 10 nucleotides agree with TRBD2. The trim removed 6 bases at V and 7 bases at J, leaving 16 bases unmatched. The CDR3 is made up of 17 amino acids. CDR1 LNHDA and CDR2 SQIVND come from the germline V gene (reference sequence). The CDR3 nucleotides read TGTGCCAGTAGGCCGCAAGGGACTAGCGTCTCCATGAATACGCAGTATTTT. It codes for CASRPQGTSVSMNTQYF.

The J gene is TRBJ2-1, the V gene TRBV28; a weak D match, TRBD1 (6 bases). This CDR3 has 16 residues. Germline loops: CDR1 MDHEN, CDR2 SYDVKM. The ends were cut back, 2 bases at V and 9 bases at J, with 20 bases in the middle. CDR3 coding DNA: TGTGCCAGCAGTTTAATGAGGGGGAGTACGACAACTGAGCAGTTCTTC. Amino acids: CASSLMRGSTTTEQFF.

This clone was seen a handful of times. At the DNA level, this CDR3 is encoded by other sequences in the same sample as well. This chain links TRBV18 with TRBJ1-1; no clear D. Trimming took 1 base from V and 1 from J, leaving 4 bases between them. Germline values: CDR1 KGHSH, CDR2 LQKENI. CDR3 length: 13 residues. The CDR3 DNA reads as TGTGCCAGCTCACCACAGGGGAACACTGAAGCTTTCTTT. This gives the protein CASSPQGNTEAFF. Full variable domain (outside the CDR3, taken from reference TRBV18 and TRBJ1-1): NAGVMQNPRHLVRRRGQEARLRCSPMKGHSHVYWYRQLPEEGLKFMVYLQKENIIDESGMPKERFSAEFPKEGPSILRIQQVVRGDSAAYFCASSPQGNTEAFFGQGTRLTVV.

CDR3 amino acids: CASSGILAGSYNEQFF. CDR3 DNA: TGCGCCAGCAGTGGGATTCTAGCGGGTTCCTACAATGAGCAGTTCTTC. The V call is TRBV10-1, the J call TRBJ2-1; 8 nucleotides agree with TRBD2. The CDR3 totals 16 residues. J lost 1 base, V lost 4 bases, and 6 bases had no gene match. Germline CDR1 is WNHNN and CDR2 is SYGVQD (reference sequence).

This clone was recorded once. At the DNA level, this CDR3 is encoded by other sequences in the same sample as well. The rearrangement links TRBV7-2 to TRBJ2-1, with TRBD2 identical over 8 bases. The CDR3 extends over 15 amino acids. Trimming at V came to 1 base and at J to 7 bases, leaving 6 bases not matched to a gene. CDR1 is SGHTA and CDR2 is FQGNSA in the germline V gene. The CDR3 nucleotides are TGTGCCAGCAGCTTAGGAGGACTAGCAGGGAATGAGCAGTTCTTC. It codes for CASSLGGLAGNEQFF. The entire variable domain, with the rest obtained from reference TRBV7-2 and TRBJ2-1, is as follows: GAGVSQSPSNKVTEKGKDVELRCDPISGHTALYWYRQSLGQGLEFLIYFQGNSAPDKSGLPSDRFSAERTGGSVSTLTIQRTQQEDSAVYLCASSLGGLAGNEQFFGPGTRLTVL.

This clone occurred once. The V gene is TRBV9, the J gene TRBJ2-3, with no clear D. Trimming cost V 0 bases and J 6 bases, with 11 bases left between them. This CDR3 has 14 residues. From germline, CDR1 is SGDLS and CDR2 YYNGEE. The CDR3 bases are TGTGCCAGCAGCGTAGCTTTGAACCCCGATACGCAGTATTTT. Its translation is CASSVALNPDTQYF.

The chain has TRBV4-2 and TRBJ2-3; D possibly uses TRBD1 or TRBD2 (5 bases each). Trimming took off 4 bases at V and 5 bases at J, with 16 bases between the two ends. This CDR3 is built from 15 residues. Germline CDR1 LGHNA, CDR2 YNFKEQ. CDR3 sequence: CASSLGRPDGDTQYF. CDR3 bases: TGTGCCAGCAGCCTGGGACGGCCTGATGGAGATACGCAGTATTTT.

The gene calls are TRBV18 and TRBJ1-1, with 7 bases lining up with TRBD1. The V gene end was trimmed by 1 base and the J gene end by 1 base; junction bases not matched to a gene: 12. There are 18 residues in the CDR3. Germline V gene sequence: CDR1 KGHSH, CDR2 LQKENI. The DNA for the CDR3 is TGTGCCAGCTCACCACAGGTAGGGGGCAATCGTCCGAACACTGAAGCTTTCTTT. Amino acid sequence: CASSPQVGGNRPNTEAFF.